This entry describes one TCR beta chain. Donors in Cohort 3 counted as recovered after two negative PCRs, clearance, or symptom resolution. The data were produced by immunoSEQ multiplex PCR, yet TCRdb's version contains in-frame clones alone and is incomplete. The sample carries over 120,000 clones, over 70% recorded once. The CDR3 has 12 residues. CDR1 and CDR2 from the germline V gene are MDHEN and SYDVKM. V lost 7 bases and J 4 bases, leaving 11 bases between the germline ends. This entry comes from a study of blood T cell repertoires in COVID-19. Across the study: From T cells, B-cell-depleted T cells, or PBMCs came the material, which was cDNA or gDNA.

The material sequenced was PBMCs or T cells enriched from blood (not recorded which). The chain employs TRBV28 and TRBJ2-7; the D gene is possibly TRBD2 (5 bases). The TCR originated in a man aged 55 to 70 who had recovered from COVID-19. In nucleotides, the CDR3 is TGTGCCAGCAATGGAGGTGGGTACGAGCAGTACTTC. Its translation is CASNGGGYEQYF.